These 19 T cell receptor beta chains were sequenced from one sample in a study of blood T cell repertoires in COVID-19. Clones were sequenced by immunoSEQ multiplex PCR, and TCRdb holds only the in-frame ones, with some missing. Here the sample spans more than 200,000 clones, around nine tenths being singletons. Sequenced sample: peripheral blood. These receptors all come from a woman in her forties who had recovered from COVID-19.

J is TRBJ2-7 and V is TRBV19; the match to TRBD1 covers 7 bases. The CDR3 is made up of 16 amino acids. Germline-derived CDR1 and CDR2 are LNHDA and SQIVND (reference sequence). V shed 5 bases and J 0 bases; nucleotides not matched to a gene: 10. The CDR3 sequence is CASSYIGGSSSYEQYF. The DNA of the CDR3 is TGTGCCAGTAGTTACATAGGGGGCTCTAGCTCCTACGAGCAGTACTTC.

The genes are TRBV5-4 and TRBJ2-7; 9 bases align to TRBD1. J lost 1 base, V lost 2 bases, and 4 bases had no gene match. This CDR3 comprises 15 residues. In germline, CDR1 is SGHNT, CDR2 YYREEE (reference sequence). CDR3 residues: CASSFWDRASYEQYF. The CDR3 DNA reads as TGTGCCAGCAGCTTTTGGGACAGGGCATCCTACGAGCAGTACTTC.

The V and J genes are TRBV5-1 and TRBJ2-1; 14 bases are a match to TRBD2. Unmatched junction bases numbered 20, after V lost 0 bases and J lost 9 bases. Germline V CDR1 and CDR2: SGHRS, YFSETQ. This CDR3 is 21 amino acids long. CDR3 in amino acids: CASSLAGAGTSGSFGAGEQFF. DNA for the CDR3: TGCGCCAGCAGCTTGGCCGGGGCGGGGACTAGCGGGAGTTTTGGCGCGGGTGAGCAGTTCTTC.

The chain carries TRBV9 and TRBJ2-5, with 9 bases matching TRBD2. V dropped 0 bases and J dropped 2; count of bases not matched to a gene: 8. Germline assignment: CDR1 SGDLS and CDR2 YYNGEE. The CDR3 consists of 17 residues. The CDR3 spells CASSVAGGRASQETQYF. CDR3 nucleotides: TGTGCCAGCAGCGTAGCTGGCGGGAGGGCCTCGCAAGAGACCCAGTACTTC.

The gene calls are TRBV27 and TRBJ2-3; the D gene is possibly TRBD2 (6 bases). Trimming stripped 10 bases from V and 5 bases from J, with 16 bases between. In germline, CDR1 is MNHEY, CDR2 SMNVEV (reference sequence). This CDR3 contains 13 residues. The CDR3 DNA reads as TGTGCCACCCGAACTAGCATCTTAGATACGCAGTATTTT. Protein sequence: CATRTSILDTQYF.

This clone was counted a few times. The V call is TRBV12-3 or TRBV12-4, the J call TRBJ1-4; D unclear. This CDR3 spans 12 amino acids. The germline V and J ends were trimmed by 5 bases and 6 bases, with 7 bases remaining between them. The CDR3 DNA follows: TGTGCCAGCAGTCCCGGGGATGAAAAACTGTTTTTT. Protein: CASSPGDEKLFF.

The V gene is TRBV20-1, the J gene TRBJ2-7; tentatively, D is TRBD2 (5 bases). V was trimmed by 3 bases and J by 1 base, leaving 10 bases between them. Per germline, CDR1 DFQATT and CDR2 SNEGSKA (reference sequence). This CDR3 comprises 13 residues. CDR3: CSASVPGSYEQYF. The CDR3 DNA is TGCAGTGCTAGTGTTCCGGGATCCTACGAGCAGTACTTC.

The J gene is TRBJ2-2, the V gene TRBV6-5; D may be TRBD1 (6 bases). There are 14 residues in the CDR3. V was pared by 3 bases and J by 4 bases, with 9 bases between. The germline gives CDR1 MNHEY, CDR2 SVGAGI. The CDR3 region has the DNA TGTGCCAGCAGTTATTACAGGGTCACCGGGGAGCTGTTTTTT. It specifies CASSYYRVTGELFF.

Concerning this clone: The sample has other DNA sequences that encode this CDR3 too. The chain has TRBV12-5 and TRBJ1-2; 12 nucleotides align to TRBD1. Germline CDR1 reads LGHNT; CDR2 reads FRNRAP. Trimming took 4 bases from V and 8 from J; bases not matched to a gene: 11. The CDR3 loop spans 16 amino acids. CDR3 nucleotide sequence: TGTGCTAGTGGTTGGGGTCGGGACAGGGGGCTATACGGCTACACCTTC. As protein: CASGWGRDRGLYGYTF. The full variable domain, its missing parts supplied by reference TRBV12-5 and TRBJ1-2, is DARVTQTPRHKVTEMGQEVTMRCQPILGHNTVFWYRQTMMQGLELLAYFRNRAPLDDSGMPKDRFSAEMPDATLATLKIQPSEPRDSAVYFCASGWGRDRGLYGYTFGSGTRLTVV.

The chain uses TRBV5-1 and TRBJ1-2; 8 bases fit TRBD1. V shed 3 bases, J shed 8 bases, and the junction held 9 bases outside the gene matches. Germline V CDR1 and CDR2: SGHRS, YFSETQ. The CDR3 spans 14 residues. CDR3 protein: CASSWGQDSNGYTF. For the CDR3, the DNA is TGCGCCAGCAGCTGGGGACAGGACTCCAACGGCTACACCTTC.

The chain combines TRBV6-5 with TRBJ2-7, with D tentatively TRBD2 (6 bases). V lost 2 bases and J lost 0, with 11 bases in between. The CDR3 extends over 15 amino acids. The germline CDR1 and CDR2 sequences are MNHEY and SVGAGI. CDR3 DNA: TGTGCCAGCAGTTACCAGGGAGGCGGCTCCTACGAGCAGTACTTC. Translating it yields CASSYQGGGSYEQYF.

A note on this clone: At the DNA level, this CDR3 is encoded by other sequences in the same sample as well. V gene TRBV7-8 combines with J gene TRBJ1-5, with 7 positions matching TRBD1. Germline CDR1 SGHVS, CDR2 FQNEAQ. The trim removed 1 base at V and 2 bases at J, leaving 2 bases unmatched. The CDR3 runs to 15 residues. CDR3 bases: TGTGCCAGCAGCTTAGACGGACAGGGCAATCAGCCCCAGCATTTT. This translates into CASSLDGQGNQPQHF.

V is TRBV28 and J is TRBJ2-7, with a weak D call TRBD1 (5 bases). CDR1 and CDR2 from the germline V gene are MDHEN and SYDVKM. This CDR3 spans 15 amino acids. Between the trimmed V and J ends, which lost 4 bases and 0 bases, there was a span of 13 bases. CDR3 sequence: CASSSADTSSYEQYF. CDR3 coding DNA: TGTGCCAGCAGTTCCGCGGACACCTCCTCCTACGAGCAGTACTTC.

This chain connects TRBV4-3 to TRBJ1-2; TRBD1 matches at 7 bases. Germline V gene lookup returns CDR1 LGHNA and CDR2 YSLEER. CDR3 size: 15 residues. The trim removed 1 base at V and 4 bases at J, leaving 6 bases unmatched. This CDR3 reads CASSQAGQELYGYTF. The CDR3 bases are TGCGCCAGCAGCCAAGCCGGACAGGAGCTCTATGGCTACACCTTC.

Points on this clone: This CDR3 is also generated by other DNA sequences in the sample. The chain joins TRBV19 to TRBJ1-2; D remains ambiguous. Germline V gene sequence: CDR1 LNHDA, CDR2 SQIVND (reference sequence). The CDR3 contains 16 residues. Trimming took 6 bases from V and 2 from J, leaving 19 bases between them. This CDR3 is CASSPYGEERNYGYTF. CDR3 sequence (DNA): TGTGCCAGTAGCCCTTACGGAGAGGAGCGGAACTATGGCTACACCTTC.

As for this clone: This specimen includes other DNA sequences encoding the same CDR3. The chain carries TRBV28 and TRBJ2-7; D is possibly TRBD1 (5 bases). From germline, CDR1 is MDHEN and CDR2 SYDVKM. The CDR3 extends over 12 amino acids. Trimming shortened V by 6 bases and J by 3 bases, and 9 bases separated the two germline ends. CDR3 bases: TGTGCCAGCAGCCTAAGGGGCTACGAGCAGTACTTC. This translates into CASSLRGYEQYF.

This sequence joins TRBV7-2 and TRBJ1-6; the match to TRBD1 covers 8 bases. This CDR3 is 17 amino acids long. Per germline, CDR1 SGHTA and CDR2 FQGNSA. The J segment lost 4 bases and the V segment lost 5 bases, leaving 10 bases of the junction unmatched. The CDR3 reads CASSPPPRGRYNSPLHF. DNA for the CDR3: TGTGCCAGCAGCCCACCCCCCAGGGGGCGTTATAATTCACCCCTCCACTTT.

This clone was seen just once. J is TRBJ2-5 and V is TRBV12-5; 7 nucleotides match TRBD2. V lost 3 bases to trimming and J lost 4 bases; unmatched junction nucleotides: 5. Germline V gives CDR1 LGHNT, CDR2 FRNRAP. This CDR3 has 14 residues. The CDR3 DNA sequence: TGTGCTAGTGGTTTAGGGCGGGAGTCAGAGACCCAGTACTTC. It is translated as CASGLGRESETQYF.

V gene TRBV19 combines with J gene TRBJ1-5; D perhaps matches TRBD1 (5 bases). The germline V and J ends were trimmed by 3 bases and 7 bases, with 13 bases remaining between them. Germline assignment: CDR1 LNHDA and CDR2 SQIVND (reference sequence). The CDR3 is 14 residues long. In DNA form, the CDR3 reads TGTGCCAGTAGTATCGGGGGAACCCACCAGCCCCAGCATTTT. This sequence encodes CASSIGGTHQPQHF.